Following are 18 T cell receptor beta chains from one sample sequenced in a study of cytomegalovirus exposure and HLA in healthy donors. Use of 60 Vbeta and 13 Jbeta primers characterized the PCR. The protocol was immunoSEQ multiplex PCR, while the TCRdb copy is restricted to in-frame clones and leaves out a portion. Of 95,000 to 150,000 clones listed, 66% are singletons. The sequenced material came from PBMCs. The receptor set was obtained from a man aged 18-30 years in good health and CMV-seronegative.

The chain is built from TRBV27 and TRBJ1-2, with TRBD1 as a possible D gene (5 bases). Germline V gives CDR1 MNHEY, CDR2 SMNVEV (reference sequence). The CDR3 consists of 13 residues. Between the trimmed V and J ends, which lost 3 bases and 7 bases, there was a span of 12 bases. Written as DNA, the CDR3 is TGTGCCAGCAGTTTGGGAAGGGGTATTGGCTACACCTTC. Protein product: CASSLGRGIGYTF.

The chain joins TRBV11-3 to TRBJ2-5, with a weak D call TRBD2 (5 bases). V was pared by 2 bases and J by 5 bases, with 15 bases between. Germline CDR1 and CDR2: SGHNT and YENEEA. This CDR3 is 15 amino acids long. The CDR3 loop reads CASSLTSREGETQYF. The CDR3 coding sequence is TGTGCCAGCAGCTTAACATCTCGGGAAGGCGAGACCCAGTACTTC. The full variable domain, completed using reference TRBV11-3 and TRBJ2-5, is EAGVVQSPRYKIIEKKQPVAFWCNPISGHNTLYWYLQNLGQGPELLIRYENEEAVDDSQLPKDRFSAERLKGVDSTLKIQPAELGDSAVYLCASSLTSREGETQYFGPGTRLLVL.

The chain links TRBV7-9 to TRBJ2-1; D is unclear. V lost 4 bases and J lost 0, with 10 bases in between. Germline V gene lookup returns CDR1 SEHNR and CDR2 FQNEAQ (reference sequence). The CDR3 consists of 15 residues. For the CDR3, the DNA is TGTGCCAGCAGCTCCACACGAAGCTCCTACAATGAGCAGTTCTTC. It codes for CASSSTRSSYNEQFF.

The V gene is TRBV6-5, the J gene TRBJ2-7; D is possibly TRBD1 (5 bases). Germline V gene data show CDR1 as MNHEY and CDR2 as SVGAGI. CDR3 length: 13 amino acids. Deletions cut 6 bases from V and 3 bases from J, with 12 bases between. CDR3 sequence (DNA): TGTGCCAGCAGCCCCACTACAGGCTACGAGCAGTACTTC. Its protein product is CASSPTTGYEQYF.

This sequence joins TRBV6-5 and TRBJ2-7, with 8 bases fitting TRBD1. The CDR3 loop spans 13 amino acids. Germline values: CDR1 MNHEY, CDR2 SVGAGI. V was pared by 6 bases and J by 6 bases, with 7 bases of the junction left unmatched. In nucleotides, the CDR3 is TGTGCCAGCAGGCCGTCGACAGGGGCCGAGCAGTACTTC. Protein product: CASRPSTGAEQYF.

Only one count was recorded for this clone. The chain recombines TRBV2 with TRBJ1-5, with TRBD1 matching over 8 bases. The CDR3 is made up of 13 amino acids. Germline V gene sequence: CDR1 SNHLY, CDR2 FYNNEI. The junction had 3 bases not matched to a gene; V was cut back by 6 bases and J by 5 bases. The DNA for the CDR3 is TGTGCCAGCAGGGACAGGGTGTATCAGCCCCAGCATTTT. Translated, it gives CASRDRVYQPQHF.

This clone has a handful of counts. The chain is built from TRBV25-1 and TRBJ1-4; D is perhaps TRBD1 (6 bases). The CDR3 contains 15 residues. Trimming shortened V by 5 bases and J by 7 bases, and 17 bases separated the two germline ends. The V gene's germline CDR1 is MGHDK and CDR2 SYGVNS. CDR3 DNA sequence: TGTGCCAGCAGTACTAGGGGGGGGCAAGCTGAAAAACTGTTTTTT. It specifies CASSTRGGQAEKLFF.

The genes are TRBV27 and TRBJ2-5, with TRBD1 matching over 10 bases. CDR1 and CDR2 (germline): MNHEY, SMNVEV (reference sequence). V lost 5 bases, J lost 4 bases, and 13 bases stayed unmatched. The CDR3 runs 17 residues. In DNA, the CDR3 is TGTGCCAGCAGTGTAGGGACAGGGGATAGTTTGGGAGAGACCCAGTACTTC. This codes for CASSVGTGDSLGETQYF.

The DNA for the CDR3 is TGTGCCAGCAGCTCGGGAGTAGGCCAAGAGACCCAGTACTTC. This gives the protein CASSSGVGQETQYF. This sequence joins TRBV5-4 and TRBJ2-5, with D maybe TRBD2 (6 bases). Germline CDR1 SGHNT, CDR2 YYREEE (reference sequence). The germline V and J ends were trimmed by 3 bases and 1 base, with 10 bases remaining between them. CDR3 length: 14 amino acids.

DNA for the CDR3: TGTGCCAGCAGTTATCGACAGTACCAAGAGACCCAGTACTTC. Translation: CASSYRQYQETQYF. The gene calls are TRBV6-6 and TRBJ2-5; D is possibly TRBD1 (5 bases). Germline values: CDR1 MNHNY, CDR2 SVGAGI (reference sequence). The CDR3 totals 14 residues. V lost 3 bases and J 0 bases, leaving 8 bases between the germline ends.

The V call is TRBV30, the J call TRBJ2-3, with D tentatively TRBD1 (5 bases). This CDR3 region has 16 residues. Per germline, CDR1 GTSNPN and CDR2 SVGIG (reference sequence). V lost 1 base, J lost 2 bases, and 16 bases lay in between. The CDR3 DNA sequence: TGTGCCTGGAGTGCCCCACAGGTCAGGGCCACAGATACGCAGTATTTT. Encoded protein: CAWSAPQVRATDTQYF.

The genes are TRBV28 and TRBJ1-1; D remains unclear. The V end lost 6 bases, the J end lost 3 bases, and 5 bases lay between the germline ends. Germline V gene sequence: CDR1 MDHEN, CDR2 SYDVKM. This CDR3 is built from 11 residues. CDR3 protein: CASRSYTEAFF. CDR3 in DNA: TGTGCCAGCAGATCATACACTGAAGCTTTCTTT. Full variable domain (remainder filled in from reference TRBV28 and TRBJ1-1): DVKVTQSSRYLVKRTGEKVFLECVQDMDHENMFWYRQDPGLGLRLIYFSYDVKMKEKGDIPEGYSVSREKKERFSLILESASTNQTSMYLCASRSYTEAFFGQGTRLTVV.

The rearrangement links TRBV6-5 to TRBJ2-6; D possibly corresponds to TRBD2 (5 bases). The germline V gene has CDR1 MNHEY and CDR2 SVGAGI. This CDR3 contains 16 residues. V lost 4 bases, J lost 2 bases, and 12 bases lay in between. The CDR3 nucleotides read TGTGCCAGCAGTTCCGGGATACAAACTGGGGCCAACGTCCTGACTTTC. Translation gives CASSSGIQTGANVLTF.

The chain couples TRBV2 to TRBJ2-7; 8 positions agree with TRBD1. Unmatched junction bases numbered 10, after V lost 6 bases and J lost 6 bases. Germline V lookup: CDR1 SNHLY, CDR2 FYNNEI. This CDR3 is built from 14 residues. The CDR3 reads CASRRDRGSGEQYF. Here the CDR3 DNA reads TGTGCCAGCAGGAGAGACAGGGGTTCCGGCGAGCAGTACTTC.

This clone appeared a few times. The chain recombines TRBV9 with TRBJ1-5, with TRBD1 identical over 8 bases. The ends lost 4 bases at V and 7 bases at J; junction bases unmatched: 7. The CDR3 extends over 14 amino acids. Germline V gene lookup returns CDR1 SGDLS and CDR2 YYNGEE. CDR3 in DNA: TGTGCCAGCAGCAGTCAGGGGGCAGGGCAGCCCCAGCATTTT. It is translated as CASSSQGAGQPQHF.

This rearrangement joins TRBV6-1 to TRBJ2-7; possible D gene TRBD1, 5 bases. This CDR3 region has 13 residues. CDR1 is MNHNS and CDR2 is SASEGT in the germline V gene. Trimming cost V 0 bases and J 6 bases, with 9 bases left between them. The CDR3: CASSEARGGEQYF. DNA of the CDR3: TGTGCCAGCAGTGAAGCAAGGGGCGGCGAGCAGTACTTC.

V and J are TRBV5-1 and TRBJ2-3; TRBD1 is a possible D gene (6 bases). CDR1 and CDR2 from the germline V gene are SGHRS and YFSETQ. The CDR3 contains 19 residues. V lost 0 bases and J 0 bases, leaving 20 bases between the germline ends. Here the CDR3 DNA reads TGCGCCAGCAGCTTGGCCACAGGGTTGATTGGACTTAGCACAGATACGCAGTATTTT. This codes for CASSLATGLIGLSTDTQYF.

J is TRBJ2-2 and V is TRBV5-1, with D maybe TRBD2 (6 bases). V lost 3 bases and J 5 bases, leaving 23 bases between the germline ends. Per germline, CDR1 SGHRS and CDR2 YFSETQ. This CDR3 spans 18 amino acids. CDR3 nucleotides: TGCGCCAGCAGCTCTATCGTACAGCTACCCCGGGGGACCGGGGAGCTGTTTTTT. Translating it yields CASSSIVQLPRGTGELFF.